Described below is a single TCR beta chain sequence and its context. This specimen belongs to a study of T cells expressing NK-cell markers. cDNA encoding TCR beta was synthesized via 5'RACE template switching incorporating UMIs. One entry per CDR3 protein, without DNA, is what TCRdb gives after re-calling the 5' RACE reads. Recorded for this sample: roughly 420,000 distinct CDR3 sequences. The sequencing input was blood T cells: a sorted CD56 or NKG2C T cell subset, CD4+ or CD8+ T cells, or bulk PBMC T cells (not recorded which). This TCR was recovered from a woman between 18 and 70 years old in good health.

The CDR3 here is CSARESVGSNQPQHF. V usage is TRBV20-1 and J usage is TRBJ1-5. The germline V gene has CDR1 DFQATT and CDR2 SNEGSKA (reference sequence). The CDR3 covers 15 residues.